A selection of T cell receptor beta chains follows, all from one sample in a study of T cells after posttransplantation cyclophosphamide. The data were produced by immunoSEQ multiplex PCR, yet TCRdb's version contains in-frame clones alone and is incomplete. The table shows some 21,000 clones, with roughly 98% occurring only once. The sequenced sample consisted of naive CD8+ T cells sorted from PBMCs. The receptors stem from a man aged 35 to 55 in good health, CMV-negative, and a related stem cell transplant donor. CDR3s include the opening cysteine and the closing phenylalanine or tryptophan. D genes are given only for firm matches. Clone size is given for some rows only: seen once, a few or many times, or a class if the clone is expanded.

>TRBD2|TRBJ2-1|TRBV11-2|few
TGTGCCAGCAGCTCGGGACTAGCGGTAAGTTCCTACAATGAGCAGTTCTTC
CASSSGLAVSSYNEQFF
>NA|TRBJ2-7|TRBV14|NA
TGTGCCAGCAGCCGAAAAGGCGGGTACCTCTCCTACGAGCAGTACTTC
CASSRKGGYLSYEQYF
>NA|TRBJ2-5|TRBV10-2|NA
TGCGCCAGCAGTGAATCGCGGCCCCAAGAGACCCAGTACTTC
CASSESRPQETQYF
>TRBD2|TRBJ2-5|TRBV11-2|NA
TGTGCCAGCAGCTCTCCCCGGGGGGGAGAGACCCAGTACTTC
CASSSPRGGETQYF
>NA|TRBJ2-4|TRBV5-4|NA
TGTGCCAGCAGCTTGGAGGGGAACATTCAGTACTTC
CASSLEGNIQYF
>TRBD2|TRBJ2-3|TRBV7-2|NA
TGTGCCAGCAGCTTACTAGCGGTTGGAGGGCTGATAGATACGCAGTATTTT
CASSLLAVGGLIDTQYF
>NA|TRBJ2-1|TRBV28|NA
TGTGCCAGCAGTTCCTCCAATGAGCAGTTCTTC
CASSSSNEQFF
>TRBD2|TRBJ2-3|TRBV27|NA
TGTGCCAGCAGTCTAGCGGCGAACACAGATACGCAGTATTTT
CASSLAANTDTQYF
>TRBD2|TRBJ2-1|TRBV27|NA
TGTGCCAGCAGTATAGGAGGGAGGGCCAATGAGCAGTTCTTC
CASSIGGRANEQFF
>NA|TRBJ2-1|TRBV28|NA
TGTGCCAGCAGTTTAGCGAGCCTCTACAATGAGCAGTTCTTC
CASSLASLYNEQFF
>TRBD2|TRBJ2-1|TRBV28|NA
TGTGCCAGCAGTTTCCTAGCGGGAGGATCCTACAATGAGCAGTTCTTC
CASSFLAGGSYNEQFF
>NA|TRBJ2-4|TRBV9|NA
TGTGCCAGCAGCGCCCGGGACATAGACATTCAGTACTTC
CASSARDIDIQYF
>NA|TRBJ2-7|TRBV5-1|once
TGCGCCAGCAGCTCGTCCCCTCAAGGGGGGGGATACTACGAGCAGTACTTC
CASSSSPQGGGYYEQYF
>NA|TRBJ2-3|TRBV7-9|NA
TGTGCCAGCAGCTTAGCTCTTACGCAGTATTTT
CASSLALTQYF
>TRBD2|TRBJ2-6|TRBV7-7|NA
TGTGCTAGCAGTACTGGACTAGCGGGCTCTGGGGCCAACGTCCTGACTTTC
CASSTGLAGSGANVLTF
>NA|TRBJ1-1|TRBV7-9|NA
TGTGCCAGCAGCTCCCAGGTAGGCGCTGAAGCTTTCTTT
CASSSQVGAEAFF
>TRBD1|TRBJ1-1|TRBV7-9|NA
TGTGCCAGCAGCTTATCCTCCAGGGGGTATAGACCAAGCACTGAAGCTTTCTTT
CASSLSSRGYRPSTEAFF
>NA|TRBJ1-4|TRBV4-1|NA
TGCGCCAGCAGCCATTACAGTTATGAAAAACTGTTTTTT
CASSHYSYEKLFF
>TRBD1|TRBJ1-1|TRBV5-1|NA
TGCGCCAGCTCTTTGGGACAGGGGGCGTTCACTGAAGCTTTCTTT
CASSLGQGAFTEAFF
>NA|TRBJ2-6|TRBV7-8|NA
TGTGCCAGCAGCCCCAGGTCTGGGGCCAACGTCCTGACTTTC
CASSPRSGANVLTF
>TRBD2|TRBJ2-1|TRBV28|NA
TGTGCCAGCAGCCAAAGCGGGAGGGCCTACAATGAGCAGTTCTTC
CASSQSGRAYNEQFF
>TRBD2|TRBJ2-1|TRBV7-8|NA
TGTGCCAGCAGCTTAGGGCCGCGGGGGAGCTCCTACAATGAGCAGTTCTTC
CASSLGPRGSSYNEQFF
>TRBD1|TRBJ2-6|TRBV10-3|NA
TGTGCCATCAGTGAGCCTAGGGACAGAATATACTCTGGGGCCAACGTCCTGACTTTC
CAISEPRDRIYSGANVLTF
>NA|TRBJ1-1|TRBV7-6|once
TGTGCCAGCAGCTTATCCGGCCCCGGGTCCGCAGCTTTCTTT
CASSLSGPGSAAFF